The rows below give T cell receptor beta chains drawn from one sample of a study of T cell responses to AZD1222 COVID-19 vaccine. The table came from immunoSEQ multiplex PCR; TCRdb's copy has only in-frame clones and leaves some out. This table has 85,000 to 130,000 clones, around nine tenths appearing once. The specimen comprised peripheral blood, sampled on day 0 of AZD1222 vaccination. The source of these receptors is an adult in good health. Both conserved end residues are part of each CDR3. A D gene is named only where the DNA matches it firmly. Clone size is not always given. Where it is, it says once, few, many or a class for expanded clones.

V gene,D gene,J gene,clone size,CDR3 DNA,CDR3 protein
TRBV6-5,-,TRBJ1-5,-,TGTGCCAGCAGAATGAGGGGCAATCAGCCCCAGCATTTT,CASRMRGNQPQHF
TRBV3-1/TRBV3-2,-,TRBJ1-2,-,TGTGCCAGCAGCCAAACCCCCAGGGCCAACTATGGCTACACCTTC,CASSQTPRANYGYTF
TRBV27,-,TRBJ1-4,once,TGTGCCAGCAGTCCACTTTATGGGGGGCCTGAAAAACTGTTTTTT,CASSPLYGGPEKLFF
TRBV19,-,TRBJ2-3,-,TGTGCCAGTAGATGGGGGAGTAGCACAGATACGCAGTATTTT,CASRWGSSTDTQYF
TRBV19,-,TRBJ1-2,once,TGTGCCAGTAGTATCGAGCGGGTGGGCTATGGCTACACCTTC,CASSIERVGYGYTF
TRBV12-3/TRBV12-4,-,TRBJ1-5,-,TGTGCCAGCAGCCGACAGCGCCCGGAGCCCCAGCATTTT,CASSRQRPEPQHF
TRBV7-2,-,TRBJ1-1,-,TGTGCCAGCAGCTTAAGGGGGTTAAAAGCTTTCTTT,CASSLRGLKAFF
TRBV5-8,-,TRBJ1-5,-,TGTGCCAGCAGCTTGGCAGGGACTCAGCCCCAGCATTTT,CASSLAGTQPQHF
TRBV4-3,TRBD2,TRBJ2-7,-,TGCGCCAGCAGCCAAGATCTTCTCGGGGGGGGATCCTACGAGCAGTACTTC,CASSQDLLGGGSYEQYF
TRBV5-1,-,TRBJ2-5,-,TGCGCCAGCAGCCTAAGACAGGCCAATCAAGAGACCCAGTACTTC,CASSLRQANQETQYF
TRBV6-5,TRBD1,TRBJ1-1,-,TGTGCCAGCAGATCGGGACAGGGGGTCGAAGCTTTCTTT,CASRSGQGVEAFF
TRBV3-1/TRBV3-2,TRBD1,TRBJ1-3,few,TGTGCCAGCAGCCAAGGACAGGGGGTGAATTATTTT,CASSQGQGVNYF
TRBV4-2,TRBD1,TRBJ2-7,-,TGTGCCAGCAGCCAAGTTTGGGGGGACAGGGGGAAAAGCTCCTACGAGCAGTACTTC,CASSQVWGDRGKSSYEQYF
TRBV9,-,TRBJ2-6,-,TGTGCCAGCAGCCCGATCCACTCTGGGGCCAACGTCCTGACTTTC,CASSPIHSGANVLTF
TRBV7-2,-,TRBJ2-3,-,TGTGCCAGCAGCTTAGACGGGGGCAGCACAGATACGCAGTATTTT,CASSLDGGSTDTQYF
TRBV11-2,-,TRBJ2-7,-,TGTGCCAGCAGCTTAGTCCCGGGATACGAGCAGTACTTC,CASSLVPGYEQYF
TRBV7-9,-,TRBJ1-6,few,TGTGCCAGCAGCTTAGCCGCCCACCCGGGGTATTCACCCCTCCACTTT,CASSLAAHPGYSPLHF
TRBV4-2,TRBD1,TRBJ1-2,-,TGTGCCAGCAGCCAAGAGACAGGGGTCCGCGGCTACACCTTC,CASSQETGVRGYTF
TRBV15,TRBD1,TRBJ2-5,medium-sized,TGTGCCACCAGCGGCCACGGGACAGGGGTTCTTCAAGAGACCCAGTACTTC,CATSGHGTGVLQETQYF
TRBV6-5,TRBD1,TRBJ1-1,-,TGTGCCAGCAGTCTAGAATACAGGGGTGAAGCTTTCTTT,CASSLEYRGEAFF
TRBV3-1/TRBV3-2,-,TRBJ2-7,-,TGTGCCAGCAGCCAGGCGGGGGCCCGTTTTTACGAGCAGTACTTC,CASSQAGARFYEQYF
TRBV7-2,TRBD2,TRBJ2-5,-,TGTGCCAGCAGCTTCGCGGGAGGGGAGCGGGGGGGCTTTGAGACCCAGTACTTC,CASSFAGGERGGFETQYF
TRBV7-7,TRBD1,TRBJ2-5,-,TGTGCTAGCAGCTTGGACAGGGCAGAGACCCAGTACTTC,CASSLDRAETQYF
TRBV19,-,TRBJ1-5,-,TGTGCCAGTAGTACCCCTAGGACAGACAATCAGCCCCAGCATTTT,CASSTPRTDNQPQHF
TRBV7-6,TRBD2,TRBJ2-3,-,TGTGCCAGCAGCTTATTTATAGCGGGGGGGAGCACAGATACGCAGTATTTT,CASSLFIAGGSTDTQYF
TRBV29-1,-,TRBJ1-2,few,TGCAGCGTTGAAGAGACAGCTCTCGGGAATGGCTACACCTTC,CSVEETALGNGYTF
TRBV4-2,-,TRBJ1-6,-,TGTGCCAGCAGCCAAGATCCGGGCTCCTATAATTCACCCCTCCACTTT,CASSQDPGSYNSPLHF
TRBV6-5,TRBD2,TRBJ2-2,-,TGTGCCAGCAGATCCCGGGGGACTAGCGGGGAGCTGTTTTTT,CASRSRGTSGELFF
TRBV4-2,-,TRBJ2-3,few,TGTGCCAGCAGCCAAGGCCCCGGGCCCAGCACAGATACGCAGTATTTT,CASSQGPGPSTDTQYF
TRBV9,-,TRBJ2-2,-,TGTGCCAGCAGCGTAGGGCGGTTAGGGCTAACCGGGGAGCTGTTTTTT,CASSVGRLGLTGELFF
TRBV5-6,-,TRBJ1-1,-,TGTGCCAGCCACTTGCACTCCACTGAAGCTTTCTTT,CASHLHSTEAFF
TRBV19,-,TRBJ1-2,once,TGTGCCAGTAGTCCTTCGACTAATACTTTCTATGGCTACACCTTC,CASSPSTNTFYGYTF
TRBV27,-,TRBJ2-1,-,TGTGCCAGCAGTGAAAGCCCGCGGTGGGATGAGCAGTTCTTC,CASSESPRWDEQFF
TRBV9,-,TRBJ2-2,-,TGTGCCAGCAGCTTAACTCCAAATTATCTCGGGGAGCTGTTTTTT,CASSLTPNYLGELFF
TRBV18,-,TRBJ1-1,-,TGTGCCAGCTCACCAGCCCCGCATGAGTCCATGAACACTGAAGCTTTCTTT,CASSPAPHESMNTEAFF
TRBV7-3,TRBD2,TRBJ2-7,-,TGTGCCAGCAGCTTAGGGGTAGCGGGGACCTACGAGCAGTACTTC,CASSLGVAGTYEQYF
TRBV29-1,TRBD1,TRBJ1-1,-,TGCAGCGTTCGGGACAGGTCCTACACTGAAGCTTTCTTT,CSVRDRSYTEAFF
TRBV18,-,TRBJ2-7,-,TGTGCCAGCTCACTGGTCACCCCCGGACAGAACTACGAGCAGTACTTC,CASSLVTPGQNYEQYF
TRBV4-2,-,TRBJ2-3,-,TGTGCCAGCCGTCGTGGAGGCACCCCCCCAGATACGCAGTATTTT,CASRRGGTPPDTQYF
TRBV7-2,TRBD2,TRBJ2-7,-,TGTGCCAGCAGCTTAAGCGGGGGGAGGTCCTACGAGCAGTACTTC,CASSLSGGRSYEQYF
TRBV7-2,-,TRBJ1-6,once,TGTGCCAGCAGCTGGGACCGTAATTCACCCCTCCACTTT,CASSWDRNSPLHF
TRBV28,-,TRBJ1-1,-,TGTGCCAGCAGCCTTGGGGTCCCCACTGAAGCTTTCTTT,CASSLGVPTEAFF
TRBV19,-,TRBJ1-4,-,TGTGCCAGTAGTATAAACATAAGAGGGGAAAAACTGTTTTTT,CASSINIRGEKLFF
TRBV23-1,-,TRBJ1-2,-,TGCGCCAGCAGCTCCGTGGCAGGGCCGGTATATGGCTACACCTTC,CASSSVAGPVYGYTF
TRBV19,TRBD1,TRBJ1-4,-,TGTGCCACCGCCTGGGACAGGGGCAATCCGGAACTGTTTTTT,CATAWDRGNPELFF
TRBV7-3,TRBD2,TRBJ2-1,-,TGTGCCAGCAGCTTAGGGGGGGTAAATGAGCAGTTCTTC,CASSLGGVNEQFF